These 28 T cell receptor beta chains share one sample of origin, sequenced in a study of technical replicates of blood from a handful of donors (dated by TCRdb to between 2016 and 2019). The protocol used for the library was the immunoSEQ multiplex PCR assay. The table comes from immuneACCESS by way of TCRdb, which keeps in-frame sequences with V and J called. Part of the clones is missing from these tables; in studies checked, under half for an unresolved V gene and the rest for unknown reasons. For this sample there are under 85,000 clones; approximately 92% appear just once. The top ten clonotypes cover about 0.4% of the sample. The source material was T cells isolated from PBMCs. These receptors came from a human donor in good health. Some clones in this sample may be carry-over from other donors' samples.

The chain couples TRBV13 to TRBJ2-6; D is ambiguous. Trimming pared 3 bases from V and 4 bases from J, leaving 4 bases between. This CDR3 comprises 13 residues. Germline lookup yields CDR1 PRHDT and CDR2 FYEKMQ (reference sequence). In DNA, the CDR3 is TGTGCCAGCAGCTTGGCCGGGGCCAACGTCCTGACTTTC. It encodes CASSLAGANVLTF.

The rearrangement uses TRBV9 and TRBJ2-7, with 7 bases identical to TRBD2. This CDR3 spans 15 amino acids. Losses at the gene ends were 0 bases for V and 0 bases for J; bases not matched to a gene: 3. Germline V gene sequence: CDR1 SGDLS, CDR2 YYNGEE. CDR3: CASSVDGTTSYEQYF. CDR3 bases: TGTGCCAGCAGCGTAGACGGGACTACCTCCTACGAGCAGTACTTC.

The chain couples TRBV6-5 to TRBJ2-2; no reliable D call. CDR1 is MNHEY and CDR2 is SVGAGI in the germline V gene. Between the trimmed V and J ends, which lost 0 bases and 7 bases, there was a span of 6 bases. The CDR3 totals 13 residues. This CDR3 is CASSYSRLGELFF. As DNA, the CDR3 is TGTGCCAGCAGTTACTCGAGGCTCGGGGAGCTGTTTTTT.

This clone has only one observation. V usage is TRBV2 and J usage is TRBJ2-1; TRBD1 aligns across 11 bases. Germline loops: CDR1 SNHLY, CDR2 FYNNEI. Trimming at V came to 6 bases and at J to 9 bases, leaving 7 bases not matched to a gene. CDR3 length: 14 residues. CDR3 sequence reads: CASRTDRGHSEQFF. CDR3 coding DNA: TGTGCCAGCAGGACGGACAGGGGGCATAGTGAGCAGTTCTTC.

This rearrangement joins TRBV9 to TRBJ1-5, with a possible D match to TRBD1 (5 bases). The V end was cut by 4 bases, the J end by 1 base, with 12 bases between. CDR3 length: 15 residues. Germline CDR1 is SGDLS and CDR2 is YYNGEE. The CDR3 sequence: CASSLGAASNQPQHF. CDR3 bases: TGTGCCAGCAGCCTTGGGGCAGCGAGCAATCAGCCCCAGCATTTT.

V and J are TRBV10-3 and TRBJ1-1; TRBD1 aligns across 9 bases. This CDR3 contains 15 residues. V lost 4 bases and J lost 5; bases outside the gene matches: 8. CDR1 is ENHRY and CDR2 is SYGVKD in the germline V gene. As DNA, the CDR3 is TGTGCCATCAGTGGGTTACAGGGGGCAGGTACTGAAGCTTTCTTT. Its protein is CAISGLQGAGTEAFF.

The rearrangement joins TRBV28 to TRBJ2-3, with TRBD2 as a possible D gene (5 bases). This CDR3 comprises 11 residues. From germline, CDR1 is MDHEN and CDR2 SYDVKM. The germline V and J ends were trimmed by 10 bases and 4 bases, with 9 bases remaining between them. The CDR3 DNA reads TGTGCCACAGACGGGGCAGATACGCAGTATTTT. Translated, it gives CATDGADTQYF.

J is TRBJ2-4 and V is TRBV7-2, with 9 bases identical to TRBD2. The germline gives CDR1 SGHTA, CDR2 FQGNSA. This CDR3 region has 14 residues. The trim removed 4 bases at V and 8 bases at J, leaving 6 bases unmatched. The CDR3 DNA reads TGTGCCAGCAGCTCAACTAGCGGGTTTTACATTCAGTACTTC. Residues: CASSSTSGFYIQYF.

V usage is TRBV5-6 and J usage is TRBJ2-1; D unresolved. CDR1 is SGHDT and CDR2 is YYEEEE in the germline V gene. Deletions cut 3 bases from V and 10 bases from J, with 8 bases between. This CDR3 region has 11 residues. CDR3 residues: CASSWVGEQFF. Here the CDR3 DNA reads TGTGCCAGCAGCTGGGTCGGGGAGCAGTTCTTC.

CDR3 in DNA: TGTGCCAGCGTTCAGGGGGCGATCGGCTACACCTTC. Translating it yields CASVQGAIGYTF. This chain connects TRBV2 to TRBJ1-2; 8 positions agree with TRBD1. This CDR3 comprises 12 residues. Trimming at V came to 8 bases and at J to 8 bases, leaving 7 bases not matched to a gene. The V gene's germline CDR1 is SNHLY and CDR2 FYNNEI.

This clone was counted only a few times. This sequence joins TRBV7-9 and TRBJ1-3; tentative D call: TRBD1 (6 bases). V was clipped by 5 bases and J by 2 bases, with 13 bases between them. This CDR3 region has 15 residues. Germline lookup yields CDR1 SEHNR and CDR2 FQNEAQ (reference sequence). CDR3 bases: TGTGCCAGCAGCCCACCGGGGGGCACTGGAAACACCATATATTTT. Residues: CASSPPGGTGNTIYF.

The chain combines TRBV23-1 with TRBJ1-3, with D maybe TRBD1 (5 bases). TRBV23-1 is given ORF status, its function remaining uncertain. This CDR3 comprises 14 residues. Trimming cost V 2 bases and J 8 bases, with 13 bases left between them. This CDR3 is CASSQRQLVYTIYF. The DNA of the CDR3 is TGCGCCAGCAGTCAAAGACAGTTGGTCTACACCATATATTTT.

The chain employs TRBV30 and TRBJ1-5; D gene unclear. Germline V gene sequence: CDR1 GTSNPN, CDR2 SVGIG (reference sequence). The V gene lost 2 bases and the J gene lost 1 base, with 6 bases spanning the gap. This CDR3 comprises 13 residues. CDR3 DNA: TGTGCCTGGAGTACCGGGAGCAATCAGCCCCAGCATTTT. It is translated as CAWSTGSNQPQHF.

This sequence joins TRBV7-8 and TRBJ2-2, with D maybe TRBD1 (5 bases). In germline, CDR1 is SGHVS, CDR2 FQNEAQ. The CDR3 contains 16 residues. V lost 1 base, J lost 0 bases, and 9 bases lay in between. The CDR3 spells CASSLGSGTNTGELFF. CDR3 bases: TGTGCCAGCAGCTTAGGTTCAGGGACGAACACCGGGGAGCTGTTTTTT.

CDR3 nucleotides: TGCGCCAGCAGCTTGCAGTCGGGAGTCGGCACAGATACGCAGTATTTT. Its translation is CASSLQSGVGTDTQYF. This chain joins TRBV5-1 and TRBJ2-3; the D gene is possibly TRBD2 (6 bases). Deletions cut 1 base from V and 1 base from J, with 13 bases between. Germline values: CDR1 SGHRS, CDR2 YFSETQ. CDR3 length: 16 amino acids.

CDR3 protein: CASSRELASGANVLTF. CDR3 sequence (DNA): TGTGCCAGCAGCCGCGAACTAGCTTCTGGGGCCAACGTCCTGACTTTC. The genes are TRBV4-2 and TRBJ2-6; D might be TRBD2 (6 bases). V gave up 4 bases and J gave up 1 base, with 11 bases separating them. CDR3 length: 16 amino acids. The germline V gene encodes CDR1 LGHNA and CDR2 YNFKEQ.

The V call is TRBV2, the J call TRBJ2-7; D is uncertain. Deletions cut 7 bases from V and 3 bases from J, with 4 bases between. The length of the CDR3 is 10 residues. Germline values: CDR1 SNHLY, CDR2 FYNNEI. CDR3 region: CASILYEQYF. The CDR3, as DNA: TGTGCCAGCATCCTCTACGAGCAGTACTTC.

V and J are TRBV6-5 and TRBJ2-7; weak D call: TRBD1 (6 bases). Trimming removed 7 bases at V and 6 bases at J, with 19 bases between. Germline values: CDR1 MNHEY, CDR2 SVGAGI. This CDR3 contains 14 residues. Written as DNA, the CDR3 is TGTGCCAGCAAGAGGGGACAAGGGCTCCTCGAGCAGTACTTC. It codes for CASKRGQGLLEQYF.

The CDR3, as DNA: TGTGCCAGCAGCTTGGGAGGGAGGTATGAAAAACTGTTTTTT. This encodes CASSLGGRYEKLFF. The V gene is TRBV5-6, the J gene TRBJ1-4; no clear D. V was shortened by 0 bases and J by 6 bases, with 9 bases between the two germline ends. CDR3 length: 14 amino acids. The germline CDR1 and CDR2 sequences are SGHDT and YYEEEE.

The rearrangement links TRBV9 to TRBJ2-2; D might be TRBD1 (6 bases). Germline assignment: CDR1 SGDLS and CDR2 YYNGEE. This CDR3 region has 14 residues. With 0 bases removed from V and 6 bases from J, the gap between germline ends came to 9 bases. The CDR3 loop is CASSVDQGPGELFF. In nucleotides, the CDR3 is TGTGCCAGCAGCGTAGATCAGGGGCCCGGGGAGCTGTTTTTT. Filled out from reference TRBV9 and TRBJ2-2, the complete variable domain reads DSGVTQTPKHLITATGQRVTLRCSPRSGDLSVYWYQQSLDQGLQFLIQYYNGEERAKGNILERFSAQQFPDLHSELNLSSLELGDSALYFCASSVDQGPGELFFGEGSRLTVL.

This chain links TRBV21-1 with TRBJ2-7; the D call TRBD1 from the table was never checked on the DNA. TRBV21-1 is noted as a pseudogene. The CDR3 runs 15 residues. This CDR3 is CASSTDTAYVYEQYF. For the CDR3, the DNA is TGTGCCAGCAGCACGGACACGGCATACGTCTACGAGCAGTACTTC.

The sample holds one count of this clone. The chain is built from TRBV5-1 and TRBJ2-1; TRBD1 is a possible D gene (5 bases). Trimming cost V 2 bases and J 2 bases, with 11 bases left between them. In germline, CDR1 is SGHRS, CDR2 YFSETQ. CDR3 length: 15 amino acids. CDR3 residues: CASSLTKGTYNEQFF. CDR3 nucleotides: TGCGCCAGCAGCTTAACGAAGGGGACCTACAATGAGCAGTTCTTC.

The DNA of the CDR3 is TGCAGCGTTTGTACGGTTGGCACAGATACGCAGTATTTT. Protein: CSVCTVGTDTQYF. The chain couples TRBV29-1 to TRBJ2-3, with D unclear. Trimming stripped 5 bases from V and 1 base from J, with 10 bases between. Per germline, CDR1 SQVTM and CDR2 ANQGSEA. The CDR3 length is 13 residues.

This clone was seen only a few times. Other DNA sequences within the sample encode an identical CDR3. The chain joins TRBV5-1 to TRBJ2-1, with 8 bases matching TRBD1. After removal of 0 bases from V and 4 bases from J, the junction contained 0 bases not matched to a gene. The CDR3 length is 14 residues. Germline V gene lookup returns CDR1 SGHRS and CDR2 YFSETQ. The DNA of the CDR3 is TGCGCCAGCAGCTTGGGACAGGGGTACAATGAGCAGTTCTTC. Translating it yields CASSLGQGYNEQFF.

In DNA, the CDR3 is TGTGCCAGTAGTATCGGCCGGGAGGCAAGCTCCTACGAGCAGTACTTC. Its translation: CASSIGREASSYEQYF. The chain has TRBV19 and TRBJ2-7, with 7 nucleotides matching TRBD2. J lost 0 bases, V lost 3 bases, and 8 bases had no gene match. In germline, CDR1 is LNHDA, CDR2 SQIVND (reference sequence). This CDR3 comprises 16 residues. Drawing the rest from reference TRBV19 and TRBJ2-7, the complete variable domain is DGGITQSPKYLFRKEGQNVTLSCEQNLNHDAMYWYRQDPGQGLRLIYYSQIVNDFQKGDIAEGYSVSREKKESFPLTVTSAQKNPTAFYLCASSIGREASSYEQYFGPGTRLTVT.

The rearrangement uses TRBV6-5 and TRBJ1-2, with D perhaps matching TRBD1 (6 bases). Germline assignment: CDR1 MNHEY and CDR2 SVGAGI. The CDR3 has 14 amino acids. Trimming shortened V by 6 bases and J by 3 bases, and 14 bases separated the two germline ends. CDR3: CASRFTGIHYGYTF. In DNA, the CDR3 is TGTGCCAGCAGATTTACAGGGATCCACTATGGCTACACCTTC.

The chain is built from TRBV19 and TRBJ2-7; possible D gene TRBD1, 5 bases. Germline CDR1 LNHDA, CDR2 SQIVND (reference sequence). This CDR3 contains 13 residues. The V gene lost 6 bases and the J gene lost 1 base, with 10 bases spanning the gap. CDR3 region: CASSLGHSYEQYF. The CDR3 DNA reads TGTGCCAGTAGCTTAGGACATTCCTACGAGCAGTACTTC.

The genes are TRBV15 and TRBJ1-5, with D unresolved. The CDR3 spans 15 residues. Trimming took off 1 base at V and 2 bases at J, with 9 bases between the two ends. Per germline, CDR1 LNHNV and CDR2 YYDKDF (reference sequence). The CDR3, as DNA: TGTGCCACCAGCAGAGGTCGGGTGGGCAATCAGCCCCAGCATTTT. It is translated as CATSRGRVGNQPQHF.